Following are 6 T cell receptor beta chains from one sample sequenced in a study of blood T cell repertoires in COVID-19. TCRdb's copy holds only in-frame clones and misses some; the assay was immunoSEQ multiplex PCR. The sample contains almost 100,000 clones, roughly 86% of which appear only once. What was sequenced was peripheral blood. These receptors all stem from a man in his forties or fifties with acute or convalescent COVID-19.

V gene TRBV28 combines with J gene TRBJ2-7, with 7 nucleotides matching TRBD2. The ends lost 0 bases at V and 2 bases at J; junction bases unmatched: 13. Germline V gene data show CDR1 as MDHEN and CDR2 as SYDVKM. The CDR3 runs to 18 residues. The CDR3: CASSLWGGSGIPPYEQYF. CDR3 nucleotides: TGTGCCAGCAGTTTATGGGGGGGGAGCGGGATCCCCCCCTACGAGCAGTACTTC.

The CDR3 sequence: CASRTSGDEQFF. DNA for the CDR3: TGTGCCAGCAGAACTTCCGGGGATGAGCAGTTCTTC. This chain connects TRBV6-6 to TRBJ2-1; perhaps TRBD2 as D (5 bases). The CDR3 is 12 amino acids. Trimming left V 6 bases short and J 8 bases short, with 11 bases between. Germline V CDR1 and CDR2: MNHNY, SVGAGI (reference sequence).

This clone was detected only a few times. The chain couples TRBV21-1 to TRBJ1-1; the table's D call, TRBD1, has no DNA check behind it. TRBV21-1 is labeled a pseudogene. The CDR3 has 13 residues. The CDR3 sequence: CASSKVSGTEAFF. CDR3 bases: TGTGCCAGCAGCAAAGTGTCAGGCACTGAAGCTTTCTTT.

The rearrangement links TRBV7-3 to TRBJ2-7; 12 bases line up with TRBD2. V dropped 5 bases and J dropped 1; count of bases not matched to a gene: 3. The V gene's germline CDR1 is SGHTA and CDR2 FQGTGA. There are 15 residues in the CDR3. CDR3: CASSKGLAGSYEQYF. The CDR3 nucleotides are TGTGCCAGCAGCAAAGGACTAGCGGGGTCCTACGAGCAGTACTTC.

The V gene is TRBV6-5, the J gene TRBJ2-7; 9 bases are shared with TRBD1. Trimming at V came to 2 bases and at J to 3 bases, leaving 8 bases not matched to a gene. The germline V gene has CDR1 MNHEY and CDR2 SVGAGI. This CDR3 comprises 16 residues. The CDR3 region is CASSYPTRTGDYEQYF. CDR3 sequence (DNA): TGTGCCAGCAGTTACCCTACAAGGACAGGGGACTACGAGCAGTACTTC.

The rearrangement joins TRBV2 to TRBJ2-2; 14 bases are shared with TRBD2. Per germline, CDR1 SNHLY and CDR2 FYNNEI. CDR3 length equals 19 residues. The V segment lost 4 bases and the J segment 2 bases; nucleotides outside the gene matches: 9. The CDR3 protein is CASSAPGTSGRSNTGELFF. The CDR3 DNA is TGTGCCAGCAGTGCTCCTGGGACTAGCGGGAGATCTAACACCGGGGAGCTGTTTTTT.